Each of the 10 T cell receptor beta chains below was sequenced from the same sample in a study of blood T cell repertoires in COVID-19. Assay used: immunoSEQ multiplex PCR; TCRdb lists only in-frame clones, some missing. This sample carries roughly 81,000 clones, over 80% of them seen once, and the ten largest clones take roughly 2.1%. Material for sequencing was peripheral blood. The source of these receptors is a woman in her seventies with acute or convalescent COVID-19.

V is TRBV9 and J is TRBJ2-1; 8 bases map to TRBD1. CDR3 length: 14 amino acids. The ends lost 3 bases at V and 6 bases at J; junction bases unmatched: 5. Germline V gene sequence: CDR1 SGDLS, CDR2 YYNGEE. CDR3 in DNA: TGTGCCAGCAGCGGGTTCACAGGGGGCAATGAGCAGTTCTTC. This codes for CASSGFTGGNEQFF. Variable domain in full (rest from reference TRBV9 and TRBJ2-1): DSGVTQTPKHLITATGQRVTLRCSPRSGDLSVYWYQQSLDQGLQFLIQYYNGEERAKGNILERFSAQQFPDLHSELNLSSLELGDSALYFCASSGFTGGNEQFFGPGTRLTVL.

The rearrangement uses TRBV2 and TRBJ2-5, with 9 bases fitting TRBD1. Germline V gene lookup returns CDR1 SNHLY and CDR2 FYNNEI. V shed 10 bases, J shed 5 bases, and the junction held 8 bases outside the gene matches. CDR3 length: 13 residues. CDR3 in amino acids: CATSQGAEETQYF. CDR3 nucleotides: TGTGCCACCTCACAGGGGGCGGAGGAGACCCAGTACTTC.

The rearrangement links TRBV4-1 to TRBJ1-1, with D perhaps TRBD1 (5 bases). The V end lost 5 bases, the J end lost 2 bases, and 15 bases lay between the germline ends. The CDR3 has 15 amino acids. Germline V CDR1 and CDR2: MGHRA, YSYEKL. The CDR3 sequence is CASSKGLILNTEAFF. The CDR3 nucleotides read TGCGCCAGCAGCAAGGGACTGATACTAAACACTGAAGCTTTCTTT.

This clone was detected only once. The chain links TRBV27 to TRBJ1-5; D possibly corresponds to TRBD1 (5 bases). The germline V gene encodes CDR1 MNHEY and CDR2 SMNVEV (reference sequence). The CDR3 extends over 15 amino acids. V was trimmed by 6 bases and J by 3 bases, leaving 15 bases between them. CDR3 sequence reads: CASSSLEGANQPQHF. The CDR3 DNA reads as TGTGCCAGCAGCTCACTTGAAGGGGCCAATCAGCCCCAGCATTTT.

The chain combines TRBV7-3 with TRBJ1-1; D is undetermined. Per germline, CDR1 SGHTA and CDR2 FQGTGA. Trimming took 3 bases from V and 0 from J, leaving 8 bases between them. CDR3 length: 14 amino acids. The CDR3 bases are TGTGCCAGCAGCTTGGCGGCCATGAACACTGAAGCTTTCTTT. It specifies CASSLAAMNTEAFF.

This chain joins TRBV18 and TRBJ2-7; weak D call: TRBD2 (5 bases). V lost 5 bases and J 2 bases, leaving 10 bases between the germline ends. CDR3 length equals 13 residues. Germline V lookup: CDR1 KGHSH, CDR2 LQKENI. CDR3 coding DNA: TGTGCCAGCTCAATCTTCGGGGCCTACGAGCAGTACTTC. Amino acid sequence: CASSIFGAYEQYF.

The V and J genes are TRBV28 and TRBJ2-3; D remains ambiguous. This CDR3 is 13 amino acids long. V lost 3 bases and J 2 bases, leaving 6 bases between the germline ends. Germline values: CDR1 MDHEN, CDR2 SYDVKM. This chain's CDR3 is CASSLSSTDTQYF. CDR3 coding DNA: TGTGCCAGCAGTTTGTCTTCCACAGATACGCAGTATTTT.

The chain joins TRBV9 to TRBJ2-2, with D possibly matching TRBD2 (5 bases). The CDR3 spans 14 residues. V was trimmed by 3 bases and J by 0 bases, leaving 6 bases between them. Looked up from germline, CDR1 is SGDLS and CDR2 is YYNGEE. The CDR3 sequence: CASSAGTNTGELFF. CDR3 DNA sequence: TGTGCCAGCAGCGCCGGGACGAACACCGGGGAGCTGTTTTTT.

J is TRBJ1-1 and V is TRBV28; D not certain. Per germline, CDR1 MDHEN and CDR2 SYDVKM. V dropped 1 base and J dropped 4 bases, with 10 bases sitting between them. The CDR3 spans 14 residues. The CDR3 sequence is CASSLSGEATEAFF. DNA for the CDR3: TGTGCCAGCAGTTTATCTGGGGAGGCCACTGAAGCTTTCTTT.

The chain uses TRBV7-8 and TRBJ1-6; tentatively, D is TRBD1 (6 bases). Trimming pared 2 bases from V and 6 bases from J, leaving 11 bases between. The CDR3 is 15 amino acids. CDR1 and CDR2 (germline): SGHVS, FQNEAQ. CDR3 sequence reads: CASSLPAGANSPLHF. DNA for the CDR3: TGTGCCAGCAGCTTACCGGCAGGGGCTAATTCACCCCTCCACTTT.